This TCR beta chain was sequenced for a study of cytomegalovirus exposure and HLA in healthy donors. Turning to the study itself: The 100 to 150 validation repertoires and the approximately 630 first-cohort repertoires shared a platform, a later analysis reported.

V dropped 2 bases and J dropped 5; count of bases not matched to a gene: 8. The CDR3 loop spans 15 amino acids. Germline V gene lookup returns CDR1 MNHEY and CDR2 SVGAGI. Study observations and caveats: TCR sequences were mostly rare, though some public TCRs occurred in many donors. As confirmed in vitro, three CMV-associated chains were specific for CMV antigens. Around 160 TCR beta chains were listed as cytomegalovirus-associated.

Of note for this clone: No antigen is known for it.

Clones were sequenced by immunoSEQ multiplex PCR, and TCRdb holds only the in-frame ones, with some missing. The data show about 110,000 clones, with around 82% seen just once and more than 2.5% held by the top ten. The chain combines TRBV6-5 with TRBJ2-5; 7 bases are shared with TRBD2. The clonotype comes from a woman in her late teens or twenties in good health and CMV-seronegative. The source material was PBMCs. The CDR3 nucleotides read TGTGCCAGCAGTTACAACGTGGGGGAGGGTGAGACCCAGTACTTC. It yields the protein CASSYNVGEGETQYF.